The T cell receptor (beta chain) under discussion was sequenced for a study of T cell responses to AZD1222 COVID-19 vaccine. Study-wide background: It was second doses at about 4 or about 12 weeks that were pooled. Broader study findings: Samples come after the peak T cell response, not at day 14. Donor demographics were predominantly white British with a female majority; clonal diversity may be underestimated. Nearly half of unique spike-specific TCRs reportedly avoided B.1.351 and B.1.1.7 mutated regions.

Germline V CDR1 and CDR2: GTSNPN, SVGIG (reference sequence). Trimming removed 8 bases from V and 3 bases from J, with 10 bases in between. CDR3 length: 12 amino acids. Clones were read by immunoSEQ multiplex PCR, and TCRdb kept only the in-frame ones, dropping some. The table has about 170,000 clones, 80% to 95% seen once. As for this clone: Its matching antigen is unknown.

The sequence derives from an adult in good health. Sequences were derived from peripheral blood, sampled on day 0 of AZD1222 vaccination. The rearrangement links TRBV30 to TRBJ1-4, with a tentative D call TRBD1 (6 bases). The CDR3 sequence: CATQGPNEKLFF. CDR3 DNA: TGTGCCACACAGGGACCTAATGAAAAACTGTTTTTT.